The rows below give T cell receptor beta chains drawn from one sample of a study of cytomegalovirus exposure and HLA in healthy donors. Generated by immunoSEQ multiplex PCR, the TCRdb table keeps only in-frame clones and is missing some. The sample shows hundreds of thousands of clones, 60% to 80% of them seen only once. Sequencing was performed on PBMCs. Source of these receptors: a male donor in good health and CMV-seronegative. CDR3s include the opening cysteine and the closing phenylalanine or tryptophan. D genes are given only for firm matches. Rows give clone size only sometimes, using once, few, many, or a class for an expanded clone.

V	size	J	D	CDR3	DNA
TRBV4-1	-	TRBJ2-2	TRBD2	CASSQVIAGGNTGELFF	TGCGCCAGCAGCCAGGTCATAGCGGGAGGGAACACCGGGGAGCTGTTTTTT
TRBV5-4	-	TRBJ2-7	-	CASSSGYEQYF	TGTGCCAGCAGCTCCGGGTACGAGCAGTACTTC
TRBV28	-	TRBJ2-7	TRBD2	CASNSGDSGGEQYF	TGTGCCAGCAACTCGGGGGATTCCGGGGGGGAGCAGTACTTC
TRBV10-3	-	TRBJ2-3	-	CAISERSSNVGHAQYF	TGTGCCATCAGTGAAAGGTCGTCGAACGTTGGGCACGCGCAGTATTTT
TRBV5-6	-	TRBJ1-6	-	CASSRREGDRFSPLHF	TGTGCCAGCAGCAGACGTGAGGGGGACCGGTTCTCACCCCTCCACTTT
TRBV7-6	once	TRBJ2-1	TRBD2	CASGLAGDEQFF	TGTGCCAGCGGCCTAGCGGGCGACGAGCAGTTCTTC
TRBV5-1	-	TRBJ2-1	TRBD2	CASSLGLAGGMNEQFF	TGCGCCAGCAGCTTGGGGCTAGCGGGAGGGATGAATGAGCAGTTCTTC
TRBV6-6	-	TRBJ1-1	TRBD1	CASSLGQGETEAFF	TGTGCCAGCAGTCTGGGACAGGGCGAGACTGAAGCTTTCTTT
TRBV25-1	once	TRBJ2-1	TRBD2	CASRDTSGSSHEQFF	TGTGCCAGCCGAGATACTAGCGGGAGTTCTCACGAGCAGTTCTTC
TRBV2	-	TRBJ1-1	-	CASSPPRAGTEAFF	TGTGCCAGCAGCCCACCTAGGGCGGGCACTGAAGCTTTCTTT
TRBV6-5	-	TRBJ1-6	-	CASSYSSGWSPLHF	TGTGCCAGCAGTTACTCGAGCGGCTGGTCACCCCTCCACTTT
TRBV6-5	-	TRBJ2-5	-	CATQANGETQYF	TGTGCCACACAGGCAAACGGAGAGACCCAGTACTTC
TRBV7-9	few	TRBJ1-5	-	CASSPQGSNQPQHF	TGTGCCAGCAGCCCACAGGGAAGCAATCAGCCCCAGCATTTT
TRBV2	few	TRBJ1-1	-	CASSGEGDHTEAFF	TGTGCCAGCAGTGGCGAGGGGGACCACACTGAAGCTTTCTTT
TRBV11-3	once	TRBJ2-3	-	CASSLDGSGPDTQYF	TGTGCCAGCAGCTTAGATGGCAGCGGGCCAGATACGCAGTATTTT
TRBV2	-	TRBJ2-7	TRBD2	CASSSSGNEQYF	TGTGCCAGCAGCTCCAGCGGGAACGAGCAGTACTTC
TRBV27	-	TRBJ2-7	TRBD1	CASSLTGTGRYEQYF	TGTGCCAGCAGTCTCACCGGGACAGGGAGGTACGAGCAGTACTTC
TRBV15	once	TRBJ1-2	TRBD1	CATSSGQGDGYTF	TGTGCCACCAGCAGCGGCCAGGGGGATGGCTACACCTTC
TRBV4-1	-	TRBJ2-7	TRBD2	CASSQVRGGVEQYF	TGCGCCAGCAGCCAAGTGCGGGGGGGCGTCGAGCAGTACTTC
TRBV27	-	TRBJ2-5	-	CASSYAGLRETQYF	TGTGCCAGCAGTTATGCGGGGCTTAGAGAGACCCAGTACTTC
TRBV28	-	TRBJ1-5	-	CASRGGLIQPQHF	TGTGCCAGCAGGGGAGGGTTAATTCAGCCCCAGCATTTT
TRBV28	-	TRBJ1-5	-	CASSLSPGARSRPQHF	TGTGCCAGCAGCTTATCCCCGGGAGCCCGGTCCAGGCCCCAGCATTTT
TRBV10-1	once	TRBJ2-2	TRBD1	CASRQGYTGELFF	TGCGCCAGCAGACAGGGGTACACCGGGGAGCTGTTTTTT
TRBV7-9	-	TRBJ2-2	TRBD2	CASSSAARALAGGQRELFF	TGTGCCAGCAGCTCAGCAGCGCGGGCACTAGCGGGAGGCCAAAGGGAGCTGTTTTTT
TRBV7-9	-	TRBJ2-1	TRBD2	CASIPGLAVHEQFF	TGTGCCAGCATCCCGGGACTAGCGGTCCATGAGCAGTTCTTC
TRBV7-3	-	TRBJ2-7	-	CASSSGQRYEQYF	TGTGCCAGCAGCTCGGGACAAAGGTACGAGCAGTACTTC
TRBV28	-	TRBJ2-1	TRBD2	CASRLTSGAYYNEQFF	TGTGCCAGCAGACTTACTAGCGGTGCATACTACAATGAGCAGTTCTTC
TRBV6-5	-	TRBJ2-5	TRBD1	CASKGQGGTQYF	TGTGCCAGCAAAGGACAGGGTGGGACCCAGTACTTC
TRBV9	-	TRBJ2-7	-	CASSVGPIYEQYF	TGTGCCAGCAGCGTAGGGCCGATTTACGAGCAGTACTTC
TRBV6-5	-	TRBJ2-7	TRBD1	CASSRDRVSYEQYF	TGTGCCAGCAGTAGGGACAGGGTATCCTACGAGCAGTACTTC
TRBV19	-	TRBJ2-7	TRBD2	CASSITSGTYEQYF	TGTGCCAGTAGTATTACTAGCGGGACTTACGAGCAGTACTTC
TRBV27	-	TRBJ1-1	-	CASSLGAGLDEAFF	TGTGCCAGCAGTCTAGGGGCAGGTTTGGATGAAGCTTTCTTT
TRBV10-2	-	TRBJ1-6	-	CASSGARQDSPLHF	TGCGCCAGCAGTGGGGCCCGACAGGATTCACCCCTCCACTTT
TRBV6-1	-	TRBJ1-1	-	CASLTALNTEAFF	TGTGCCAGTCTAACAGCTCTGAACACTGAAGCTTTCTTT
TRBV6-6	-	TRBJ2-7	TRBD2	CASSPVTSGVSYEQYF	TGTGCCAGCAGTCCTGTGACTAGCGGGGTCTCCTACGAGCAGTACTTC
TRBV11-2	-	TRBJ2-7	-	CASTLASLHEQYF	TGTGCCAGCACCCTAGCGAGTCTCCACGAGCAGTACTTC
TRBV6-1	-	TRBJ2-7	TRBD2	CASSDGGTSGRSYEQYF	TGTGCCAGCAGTGACGGGGGGACTAGCGGGCGATCCTACGAGCAGTACTTC
TRBV9	-	TRBJ2-7	-	CASSPGTSHYEQYF	TGTGCCAGCAGCCCAGGGACTTCCCACTACGAGCAGTACTTC
TRBV5-4	-	TRBJ2-5	-	CASSHTGLGQETQYF	TGTGCCAGCAGCCATACAGGGCTGGGACAAGAGACCCAGTACTTC
TRBV19	-	TRBJ2-7	TRBD2	CASSLRVGGRGSNEQYF	TGTGCCAGTAGTCTAAGGGTAGGCGGGAGAGGATCCAACGAGCAGTACTTC
TRBV5-4	-	TRBJ2-2	-	CASSLRGTNTGELFF	TGTGCCAGCAGCTTGAGGGGGACGAACACCGGGGAGCTGTTTTTT
TRBV25-1	-	TRBJ2-7	-	CASSDRGTYEQYF	TGTGCCAGCAGTGATCGCGGGACCTACGAGCAGTACTTC
TRBV5-6	-	TRBJ2-1	TRBD2	CASSLASGSGVSYNEQFF	TGTGCCAGCAGCTTGGCCAGCGGTAGCGGGGTCTCCTACAATGAGCAGTTCTTC
TRBV19	-	TRBJ1-2	TRBD1	CASSPDTGVGGYTF	TGTGCCAGTAGTCCCGATACAGGGGTCGGAGGCTACACCTTC
TRBV2	-	TRBJ1-2	TRBD1	CASREGQGGGYTF	TGTGCCAGCAGGGAAGGACAGGGAGGTGGCTACACCTTC
TRBV14	-	TRBJ2-1	-	CASSQVLGGSEQFF	TGTGCCAGCAGCCAAGTCCTCGGGGGATCTGAGCAGTTCTTC
TRBV5-6	-	TRBJ1-3	TRBD1	CASSLKAGGYSGNTIYF	TGTGCCAGCAGCTTGAAGGCAGGGGGCTACTCTGGAAACACCATATATTTT
TRBV11-2	-	TRBJ2-2	-	CASSLAATGELFF	TGTGCCAGCAGCTTAGCCGCGACCGGGGAGCTGTTTTTT
TRBV13	-	TRBJ2-2	TRBD1	CASSTPDRVVTGELFF	TGTGCCAGCAGCACCCCGGACAGGGTTGTTACCGGGGAGCTGTTTTTT
TRBV9	-	TRBJ1-5	TRBD1	CASSPTGAHNQPQHF	TGTGCCAGCAGCCCCACAGGGGCCCACAATCAGCCCCAGCATTTT
TRBV7-9	-	TRBJ1-2	TRBD1	CASSLEGTVNYGYTF	TGTGCCAGCAGCCTAGAAGGGACAGTCAACTATGGCTACACCTTC
TRBV2	-	TRBJ2-1	-	CASSPLSNEQFF	TGTGCCAGCAGTCCCCTTAGCAATGAGCAGTTCTTC
TRBV2	-	TRBJ2-2	-	CASRAGNGELFF	TGTGCCTCCAGGGCGGGGAACGGGGAGCTGTTTTTT
TRBV30	-	TRBJ2-4	TRBD1	CAWSDGTGFNIQYF	TGTGCCTGGAGTGACGGGACAGGGTTCAACATTCAGTACTTC
TRBV11-2	-	TRBJ1-2	TRBD1	CASSWTTGEYGYTF	TGTGCCAGCAGCTGGACGACAGGGGAGTATGGCTACACCTTC
TRBV11-2	-	TRBJ1-4	-	CASSPDSYEKLFF	TGTGCCAGCAGCCCCGACAGTTATGAAAAACTGTTTTTT
TRBV19	-	TRBJ2-7	TRBD1	CASSPGTGGFESSYEQYF	TGTGCCAGTAGTCCCGGGACAGGGGGCTTCGAAAGCTCCTACGAGCAGTACTTC